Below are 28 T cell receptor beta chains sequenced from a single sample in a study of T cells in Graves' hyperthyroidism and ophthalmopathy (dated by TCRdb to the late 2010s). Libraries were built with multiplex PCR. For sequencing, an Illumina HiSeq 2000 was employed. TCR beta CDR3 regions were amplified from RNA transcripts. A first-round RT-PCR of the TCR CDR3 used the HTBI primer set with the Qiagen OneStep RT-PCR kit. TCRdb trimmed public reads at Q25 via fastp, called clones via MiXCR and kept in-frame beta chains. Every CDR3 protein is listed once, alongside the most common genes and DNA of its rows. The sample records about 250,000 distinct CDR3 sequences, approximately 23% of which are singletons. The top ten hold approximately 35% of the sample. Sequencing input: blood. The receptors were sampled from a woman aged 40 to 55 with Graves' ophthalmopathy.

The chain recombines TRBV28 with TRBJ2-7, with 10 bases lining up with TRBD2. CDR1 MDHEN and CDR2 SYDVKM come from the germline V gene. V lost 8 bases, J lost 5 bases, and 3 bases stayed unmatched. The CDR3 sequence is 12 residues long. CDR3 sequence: CASHGLADEQYF. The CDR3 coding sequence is TGTGCCAGCCATGGACTAGCGGACGAGCAGTACTTC.

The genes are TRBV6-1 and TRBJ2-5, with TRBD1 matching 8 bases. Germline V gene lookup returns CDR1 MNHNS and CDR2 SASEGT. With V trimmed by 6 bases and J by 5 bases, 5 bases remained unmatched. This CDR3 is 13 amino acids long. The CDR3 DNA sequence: TGTGCCAGCAGAACCAGGGGGCCTGAGACCCAGTACTTC. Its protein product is CASRTRGPETQYF.

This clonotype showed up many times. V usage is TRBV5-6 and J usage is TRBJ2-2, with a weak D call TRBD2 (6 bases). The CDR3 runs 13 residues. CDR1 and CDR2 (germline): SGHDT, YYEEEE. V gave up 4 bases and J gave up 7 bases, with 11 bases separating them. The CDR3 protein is CASSLLAIGELFF. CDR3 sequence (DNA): TGTGCCAGCAGCCTACTAGCTATCGGGGAGCTGTTTTTT. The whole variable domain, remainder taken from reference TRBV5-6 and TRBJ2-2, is DAGVTQSPTHLIKTRGQQVTLRCSPKSGHDTVSWYQQALGQGPQFIFQYYEEEERQRGNFPDRFSGHQFPNYSSELNVNALLLGDSALYLCASSLLAIGELFFGEGSRLTVL.

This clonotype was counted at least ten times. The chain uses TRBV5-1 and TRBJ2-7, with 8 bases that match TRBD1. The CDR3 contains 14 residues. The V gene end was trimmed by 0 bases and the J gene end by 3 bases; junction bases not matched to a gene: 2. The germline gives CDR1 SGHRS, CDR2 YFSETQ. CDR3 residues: CASSLGQGLYEQYF. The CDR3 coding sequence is TGCGCCAGCAGCTTGGGACAGGGGCTCTACGAGCAGTACTTC.

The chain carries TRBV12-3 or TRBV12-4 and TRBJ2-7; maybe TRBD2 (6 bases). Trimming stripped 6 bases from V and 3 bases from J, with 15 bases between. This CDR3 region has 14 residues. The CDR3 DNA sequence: TGTGCCAGCAGCTCCGGGACTCCCGGCTACGAGCAGTACTTC. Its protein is CASSSGTPGYEQYF.

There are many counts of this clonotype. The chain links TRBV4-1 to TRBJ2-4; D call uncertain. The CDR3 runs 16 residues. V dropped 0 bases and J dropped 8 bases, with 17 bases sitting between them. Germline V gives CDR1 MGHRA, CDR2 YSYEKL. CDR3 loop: CASSQEVVSLGYIQYF. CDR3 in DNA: TGCGCCAGCAGCCAAGAGGTGGTCAGTTTAGGATACATTCAGTACTTC.

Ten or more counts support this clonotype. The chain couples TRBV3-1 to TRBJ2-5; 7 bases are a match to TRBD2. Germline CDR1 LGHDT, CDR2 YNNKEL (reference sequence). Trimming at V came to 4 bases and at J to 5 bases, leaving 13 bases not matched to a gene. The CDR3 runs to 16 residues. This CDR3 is CASSPRLATWEETQYF. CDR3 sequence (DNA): TGTGCCAGCAGCCCCAGACTAGCTACTTGGGAGGAGACCCAGTACTTC.

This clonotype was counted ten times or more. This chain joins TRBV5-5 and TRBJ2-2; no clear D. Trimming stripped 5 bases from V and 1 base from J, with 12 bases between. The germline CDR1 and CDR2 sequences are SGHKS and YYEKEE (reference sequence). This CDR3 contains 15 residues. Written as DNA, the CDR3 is TGTGCCAGCAGTCTTACGGAATGGAACACCGGGGAGCTGTTTTTT. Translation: CASSLTEWNTGELFF.

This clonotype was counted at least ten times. CDR3: CSVVESSGSYEQYF. DNA for the CDR3: TGCAGCGTTGTGGAGTCTAGCGGGAGCTACGAGCAGTACTTC. The rearrangement links TRBV29-1 to TRBJ2-7; TRBD2 matches at 10 bases. Germline V lookup: CDR1 SQVTM, CDR2 ANQGSEA. The J segment lost 3 bases and the V segment lost 4 bases, leaving 6 bases of the junction unmatched. This CDR3 comprises 14 residues.

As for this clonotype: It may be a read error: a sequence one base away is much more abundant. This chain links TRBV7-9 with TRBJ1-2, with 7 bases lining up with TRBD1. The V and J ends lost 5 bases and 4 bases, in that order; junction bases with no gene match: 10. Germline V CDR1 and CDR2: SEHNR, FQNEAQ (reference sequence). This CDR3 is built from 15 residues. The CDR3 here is CASSAGTALGYGYTF. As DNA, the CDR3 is TGTGCCAGCAGCGCAGGGACAGCCCTGGGCTATGGCTACACCTTC.

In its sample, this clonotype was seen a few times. The CDR3 DNA reads as TGTGCCTGGACCGGGACAGCGAACACTGAAGCTTTCTTT. Residues: CAWTGTANTEAFF. This sequence joins TRBV30 and TRBJ1-1, with 7 positions matching TRBD1. The CDR3 length is 13 residues. The J segment lost 1 base and the V segment lost 4 bases, leaving 3 bases of the junction unmatched. CDR1 and CDR2 from the germline V gene are GTSNPN and SVGIG (reference sequence).

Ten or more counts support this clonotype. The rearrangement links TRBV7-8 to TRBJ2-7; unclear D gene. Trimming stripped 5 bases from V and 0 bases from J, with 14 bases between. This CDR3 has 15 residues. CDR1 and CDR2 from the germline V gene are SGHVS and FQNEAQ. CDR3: CASSPPATRSYEQYF. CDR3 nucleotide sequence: TGTGCCAGCAGCCCACCGGCTACACGCTCCTACGAGCAGTACTTC.

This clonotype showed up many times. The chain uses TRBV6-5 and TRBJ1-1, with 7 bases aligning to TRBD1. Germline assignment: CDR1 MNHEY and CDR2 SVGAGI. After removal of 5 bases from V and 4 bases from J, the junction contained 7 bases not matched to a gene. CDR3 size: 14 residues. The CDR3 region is CASSTTGVGTEAFF. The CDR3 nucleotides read TGTGCCAGCAGTACTACAGGGGTCGGCACTGAAGCTTTCTTT.

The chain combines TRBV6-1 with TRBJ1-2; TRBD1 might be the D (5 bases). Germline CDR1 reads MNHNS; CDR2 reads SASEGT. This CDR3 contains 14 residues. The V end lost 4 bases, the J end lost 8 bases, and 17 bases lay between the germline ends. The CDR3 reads CASSGVGQGDGYTF. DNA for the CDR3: TGTGCCAGCAGTGGAGTAGGGCAGGGAGACGGCTACACCTTC.

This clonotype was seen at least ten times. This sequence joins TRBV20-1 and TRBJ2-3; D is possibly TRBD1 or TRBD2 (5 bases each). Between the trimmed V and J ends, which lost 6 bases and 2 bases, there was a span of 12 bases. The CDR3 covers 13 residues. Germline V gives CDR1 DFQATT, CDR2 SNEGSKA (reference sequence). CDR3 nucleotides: TGCAGTGCCAGGGACGGATCCACAGATACGCAGTATTTT. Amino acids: CSARDGSTDTQYF.

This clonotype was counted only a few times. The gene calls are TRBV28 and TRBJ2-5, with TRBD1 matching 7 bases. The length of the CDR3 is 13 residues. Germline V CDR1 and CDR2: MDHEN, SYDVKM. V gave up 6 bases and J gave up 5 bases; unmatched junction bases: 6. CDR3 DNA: TGTGCCAGCAGGAGGGGGCGCGTGGAGACCCAGTACTTC. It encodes CASRRGRVETQYF.

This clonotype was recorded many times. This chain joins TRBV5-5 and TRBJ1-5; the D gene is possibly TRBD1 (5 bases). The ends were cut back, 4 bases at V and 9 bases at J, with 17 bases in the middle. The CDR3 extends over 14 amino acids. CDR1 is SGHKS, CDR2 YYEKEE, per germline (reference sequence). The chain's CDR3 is CASSPGTDPRPQHF. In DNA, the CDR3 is TGTGCCAGCAGCCCAGGGACGGACCCTCGGCCCCAGCATTTT.

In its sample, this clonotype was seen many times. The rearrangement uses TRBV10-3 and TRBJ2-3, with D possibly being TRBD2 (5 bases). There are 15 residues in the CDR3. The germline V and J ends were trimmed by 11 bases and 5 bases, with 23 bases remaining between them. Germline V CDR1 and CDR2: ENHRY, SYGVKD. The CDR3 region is CASPGLLVAGDTQYF. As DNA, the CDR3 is TGTGCCTCACCTGGGTTACTTGTGGCGGGAGATACGCAGTATTTT.

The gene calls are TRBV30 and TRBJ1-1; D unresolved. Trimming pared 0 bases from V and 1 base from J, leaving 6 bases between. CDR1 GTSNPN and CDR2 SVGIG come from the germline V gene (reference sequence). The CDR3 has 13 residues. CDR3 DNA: TGTGCCTGGAGTGTGAGGCCGAACACTGAAGCTTTCTTT. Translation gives CAWSVRPNTEAFF. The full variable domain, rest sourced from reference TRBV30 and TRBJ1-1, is SQTIHQWPATLVQPVGSPLSLECTVEGTSNPNLYWYRQAAGRGLQLLFYSVGIGQISSEVPQNLSASRPQDRQFILSSKKLLLSDSGFYLCAWSVRPNTEAFFGQGTRLTVV.

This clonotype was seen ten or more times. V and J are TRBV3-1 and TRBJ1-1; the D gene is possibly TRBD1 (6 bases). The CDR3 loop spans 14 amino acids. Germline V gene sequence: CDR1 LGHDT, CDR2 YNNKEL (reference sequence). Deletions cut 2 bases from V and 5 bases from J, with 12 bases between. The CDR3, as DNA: TGTGCCAGCAGCCAAATACAGGGTGAGACTGAAGCTTTCTTT. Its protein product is CASSQIQGETEAFF. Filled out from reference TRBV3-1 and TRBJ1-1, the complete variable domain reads DTAVSQTPKYLVTQMGNDKSIKCEQNLGHDTMYWYKQDSKKFLKIMFSYNNKELIINETVPNRFSPKSPDKAHLNLHINSLELGDSAVYFCASSQIQGETEAFFGQGTRLTVV.

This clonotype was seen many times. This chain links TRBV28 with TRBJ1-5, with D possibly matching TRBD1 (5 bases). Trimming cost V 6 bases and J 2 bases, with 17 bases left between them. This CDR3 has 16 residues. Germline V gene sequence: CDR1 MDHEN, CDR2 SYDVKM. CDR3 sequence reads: CASSPGRMVGNQPQHF. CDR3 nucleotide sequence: TGTGCCAGCAGCCCGGGACGGATGGTAGGCAATCAGCCCCAGCATTTT. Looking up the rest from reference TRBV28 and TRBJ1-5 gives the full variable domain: DVKVTQSSRYLVKRTGEKVFLECVQDMDHENMFWYRQDPGLGLRLIYFSYDVKMKEKGDIPEGYSVSREKKERFSLILESASTNQTSMYLCASSPGRMVGNQPQHFGDGTRLSIL.

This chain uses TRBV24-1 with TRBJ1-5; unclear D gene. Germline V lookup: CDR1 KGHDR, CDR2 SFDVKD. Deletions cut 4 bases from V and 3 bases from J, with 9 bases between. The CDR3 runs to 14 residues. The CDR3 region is CATSDPGINQPQHF. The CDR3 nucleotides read TGTGCCACCAGTGACCCGGGGATCAATCAGCCCCAGCATTTT.

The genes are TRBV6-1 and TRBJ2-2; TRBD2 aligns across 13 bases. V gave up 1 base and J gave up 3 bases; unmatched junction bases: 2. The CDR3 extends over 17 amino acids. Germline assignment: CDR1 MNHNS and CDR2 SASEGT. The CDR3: CASSEVGLAGYTGELFF. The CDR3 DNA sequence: TGTGCCAGCAGTGAAGTGGGACTAGCGGGATACACCGGGGAGCTGTTTTTT.

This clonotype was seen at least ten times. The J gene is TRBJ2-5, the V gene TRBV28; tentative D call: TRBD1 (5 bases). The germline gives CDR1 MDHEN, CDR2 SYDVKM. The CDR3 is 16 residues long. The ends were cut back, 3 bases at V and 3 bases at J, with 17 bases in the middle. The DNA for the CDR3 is TGTGCCAGCAGTTTGGGGCCAGAGGAGACGGAAGAGACCCAGTACTTC. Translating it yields CASSLGPEETEETQYF.

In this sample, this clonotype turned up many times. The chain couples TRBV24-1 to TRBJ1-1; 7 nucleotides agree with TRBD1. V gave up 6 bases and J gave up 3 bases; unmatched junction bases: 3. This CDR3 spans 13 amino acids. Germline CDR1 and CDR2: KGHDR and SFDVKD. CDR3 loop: CATSRGGYTEAFF. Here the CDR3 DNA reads TGTGCCACCAGTCGAGGGGGCTACACTGAAGCTTTCTTT.

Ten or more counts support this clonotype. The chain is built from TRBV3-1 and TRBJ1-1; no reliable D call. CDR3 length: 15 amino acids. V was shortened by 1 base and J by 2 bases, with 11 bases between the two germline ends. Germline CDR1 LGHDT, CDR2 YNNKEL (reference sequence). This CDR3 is CASSQAVSANTEAFF. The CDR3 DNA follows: TGTGCCAGCAGCCAAGCGGTATCAGCCAACACTGAAGCTTTCTTT. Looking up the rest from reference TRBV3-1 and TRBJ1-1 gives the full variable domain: DTAVSQTPKYLVTQMGNDKSIKCEQNLGHDTMYWYKQDSKKFLKIMFSYNNKELIINETVPNRFSPKSPDKAHLNLHINSLELGDSAVYFCASSQAVSANTEAFFGQGTRLTVV.

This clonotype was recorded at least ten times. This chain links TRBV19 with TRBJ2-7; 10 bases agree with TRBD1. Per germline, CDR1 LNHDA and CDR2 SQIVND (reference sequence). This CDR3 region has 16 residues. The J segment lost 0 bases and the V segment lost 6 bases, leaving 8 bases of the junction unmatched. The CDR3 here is CASSRAGQGYSYEQYF. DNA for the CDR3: TGTGCCAGTAGCCGGGCGGGACAGGGGTACTCCTACGAGCAGTACTTC.

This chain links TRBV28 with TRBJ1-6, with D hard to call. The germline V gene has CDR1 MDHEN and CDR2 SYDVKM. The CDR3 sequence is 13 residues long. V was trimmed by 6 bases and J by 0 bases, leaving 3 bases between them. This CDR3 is CASRRSYNSPLHF. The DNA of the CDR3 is TGTGCCAGCAGGCGCTCCTATAATTCACCCCTCCACTTT.